This TCR beta chain comes out of a study of blood T cell repertoires in COVID-19. Study information: Researchers got acute and convalescent COVID-19 samples from the United States, Italy and Spain. Sources were T cells, B-cell-depleted T cells, or PBMCs; the material itself was cDNA or gDNA.

Assay: immunoSEQ multiplex PCR; the TCRdb copy retains only in-frame clones and omits some. The table lists approximately 70,000 clones, 80% to 90% of them singletons. In germline, CDR1 is MNHEY, CDR2 SVGAGI. V lost 6 bases and J lost 3, with 12 bases in between. The CDR3 is 13 amino acids. The sample holds one count of this clone. V is TRBV6-5 and J is TRBJ2-7, with a possible D match to TRBD1 (5 bases). The sample was peripheral blood. This TCR was recovered from a man between 65 and 85 years old with active or convalescent COVID-19. The CDR3 DNA reads TGTGCCAGCAGACGGCGACAGAGCTACGAGCAGTACTTC. This translates into CASRRRQSYEQYF.